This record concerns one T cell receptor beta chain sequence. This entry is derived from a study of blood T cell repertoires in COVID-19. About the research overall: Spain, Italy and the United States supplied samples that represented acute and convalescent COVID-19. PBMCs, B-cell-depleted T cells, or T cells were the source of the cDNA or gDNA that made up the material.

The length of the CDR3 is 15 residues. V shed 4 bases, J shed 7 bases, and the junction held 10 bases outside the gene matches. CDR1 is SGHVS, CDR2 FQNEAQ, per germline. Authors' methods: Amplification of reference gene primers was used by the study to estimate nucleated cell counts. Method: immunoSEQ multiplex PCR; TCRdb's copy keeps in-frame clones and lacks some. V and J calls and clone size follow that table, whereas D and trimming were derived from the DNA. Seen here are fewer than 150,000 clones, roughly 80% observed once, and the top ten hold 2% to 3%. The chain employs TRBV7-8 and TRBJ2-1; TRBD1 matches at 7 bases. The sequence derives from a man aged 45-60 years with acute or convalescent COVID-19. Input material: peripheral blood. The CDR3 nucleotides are TGTGCCAGCAGCTCTCTAGGGGGCGCAGGGAATGAGCAGTTCTTC. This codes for CASSSLGGAGNEQFF.